What follows are 28 T cell receptor beta chains derived from one specimen sequenced in a study of blood T cell repertoires in COVID-19. Profiling relied on immunoSEQ multiplex PCR, and the TCRdb table lists in-frame clones only, not all of them. The sample holds some 350,000 clones; 87% are singletons and the top ten take just under 6.5%. Sequencing was carried out using peripheral blood. Receptor source: a woman between 45 and 65 years old with COVID-19, enrolled during active disease.

This sequence joins TRBV7-3 and TRBJ2-3; the D gene is possibly TRBD2 (6 bases). The CDR3 extends over 14 amino acids. The germline CDR1 and CDR2 sequences are SGHTA and FQGTGA. The V gene lost 5 bases and the J gene lost 4 bases, with 13 bases spanning the gap. DNA of the CDR3: TGTGCCAGCAGCCCCTTAGGCGGGGCAGATACGCAGTATTTT. As protein: CASSPLGGADTQYF.

The rearrangement links TRBV25-1 to TRBJ1-6, with D maybe TRBD1 (6 bases). With 8 bases removed from V and 6 bases from J, the gap between germline ends came to 11 bases. The CDR3 spans 13 residues. Per the germline V gene, CDR1 is MGHDK and CDR2 is SYGVNS. The DNA for the CDR3 is TGTGCCAGCTTAGGACAGATTAATTCACCCCTCCACTTT. This translates into CASLGQINSPLHF.

The chain joins TRBV19 to TRBJ2-2; 9 bases fit TRBD2. The CDR3 has 15 residues. From germline, CDR1 is LNHDA and CDR2 SQIVND (reference sequence). J was trimmed by 4 bases and V by 5 bases; bases with no gene match: 5. CDR3 coding DNA: TGTGCCAGTAGTCTCTTAGCGGGAGCCACCGGGGAGCTGTTTTTT. Encoded protein: CASSLLAGATGELFF.

V gene TRBV7-9 combines with J gene TRBJ2-2, with TRBD1 as a possible D gene (5 bases). Germline CDR1 and CDR2: SEHNR and FQNEAQ (reference sequence). With 1 base removed from V and 12 bases from J, the gap between germline ends came to 12 bases. The CDR3 is made up of 13 amino acids. CDR3 loop: CASSLGGALKLFF. For the CDR3, the DNA is TGTGCCAGCAGCTTAGGTGGGGCCCTCAAGCTGTTTTTT.

The chain joins TRBV4-1 to TRBJ2-2, with a weak D call TRBD1 (6 bases). Germline-derived CDR1 and CDR2 are MGHRA and YSYEKL. This CDR3 region has 16 residues. V was trimmed by 3 bases and J by 1 base, leaving 12 bases between them. The CDR3 reads CASSHPWDMNTGELFF. The CDR3 DNA reads TGCGCCAGCAGCCACCCTTGGGACATGAACACCGGGGAGCTGTTTTTT.

The chain employs TRBV18 and TRBJ2-1; maybe TRBD2 (6 bases). Per germline, CDR1 KGHSH and CDR2 LQKENI. Trimming took off 6 bases at V and 6 bases at J, with 21 bases between the two ends. This CDR3 spans 16 amino acids. The CDR3 region has the DNA TGTGCCAGCTCCCCCCGGGACTCCTACAACTCCAATGAGCAGTTCTTC. Protein product: CASSPRDSYNSNEQFF.

The chain recombines TRBV6-5 with TRBJ1-5, with D possibly matching TRBD1 (5 bases). In germline, CDR1 is MNHEY, CDR2 SVGAGI. The CDR3 consists of 16 residues. Trimming cost V 2 bases and J 2 bases, with 13 bases left between them. The CDR3 reads CASSYPSGGGNQPQHF. CDR3 bases: TGTGCCAGCAGTTACCCTAGCGGGGGAGGCAATCAGCCCCAGCATTTT.

The genes are TRBV27 and TRBJ2-2; 14 nucleotides align to TRBD2. The V segment lost 6 bases and the J segment 3 bases; nucleotides outside the gene matches: 6. There are 17 residues in the CDR3. CDR1 and CDR2 (germline): MNHEY, SMNVEV (reference sequence). The CDR3: CASRDLGLAGDTGELFF. CDR3 nucleotide sequence: TGTGCCAGCAGGGACTTGGGACTAGCGGGGGACACCGGGGAGCTGTTTTTT.

V gene TRBV30 combines with J gene TRBJ2-7; 9 nucleotides line up with TRBD1. This CDR3 comprises 14 residues. The germline V gene encodes CDR1 GTSNPN and CDR2 SVGIG (reference sequence). V lost 3 bases to trimming and J lost 2 bases; unmatched junction nucleotides: 5. CDR3 DNA sequence: TGTGCCTGGAGAGGACAGGGGCGTACCTACGAGCAGTACTTC. This gives the protein CAWRGQGRTYEQYF.

The chain has TRBV4-2 and TRBJ2-3; 9 bases map to TRBD2. Germline V CDR1 and CDR2: LGHNA, YNFKEQ. This CDR3 is 15 amino acids long. V was clipped by 2 bases and J by 4 bases; unmatched bases: 4. CDR3 nucleotide sequence: TGTGCCAGCAGCCAATCCGAGCGGGAGGCAGATACGCAGTATTTT. Amino acids: CASSQSEREADTQYF.

The chain recombines TRBV12-5 with TRBJ2-2, with D possibly being TRBD1 (5 bases). Trimming took 3 bases from V and 2 from J, leaving 13 bases between them. CDR3 length: 16 amino acids. Germline-derived CDR1 and CDR2 are LGHNT and FRNRAP. The CDR3 DNA follows: TGTGCTAGTGGTTTTTTAGGGGTGCGAAACACCGGGGAGCTGTTTTTT. Its protein product is CASGFLGVRNTGELFF. Looking up the rest from reference TRBV12-5 and TRBJ2-2 gives the full variable domain: DARVTQTPRHKVTEMGQEVTMRCQPILGHNTVFWYRQTMMQGLELLAYFRNRAPLDDSGMPKDRFSAEMPDATLATLKIQPSEPRDSAVYFCASGFLGVRNTGELFFGEGSRLTVL.

This clone was observed a handful of times. CDR3 loop: CASSQGGGYEQYF. The CDR3 DNA sequence: TGCGCCAGCAGCCAAGGGGGGGGATACGAGCAGTACTTC. This chain joins TRBV4-1 and TRBJ2-7; TRBD2 agrees at 7 bases. V gave up 1 base and J gave up 4 bases; unmatched junction bases: 1. The CDR3 is 13 residues long. Per the germline V gene, CDR1 is MGHRA and CDR2 is YSYEKL.

The chain employs TRBV10-3 and TRBJ2-7; 7 bases agree with TRBD1. Germline CDR1 and CDR2: ENHRY and SYGVKD. The CDR3 spans 13 residues. The V gene end was trimmed by 4 bases and the J gene end by 4 bases; junction bases not matched to a gene: 4. The CDR3 region is CAISGDREYEQYF. The CDR3 DNA is TGTGCCATCAGTGGGGACAGAGAATACGAGCAGTACTTC.

The V gene is TRBV6-4, the J gene TRBJ1-2; 9 nucleotides agree with TRBD1. V was pared by 3 bases and J by 4 bases, with 9 bases of the junction left unmatched. Germline V CDR1 and CDR2: MRHNA, SNTAGT. The CDR3 length is 16 residues. CDR3 coding DNA: TGTGCCAGCAGTGAGACAGGGGGGACCCCAAGCTATGGCTACACCTTC. This translates into CASSETGGTPSYGYTF.

The J gene is TRBJ1-2, the V gene TRBV19, with 7 nucleotides matching TRBD1. The trim removed 3 bases at V and 4 bases at J, leaving 2 bases unmatched. The CDR3 is made up of 13 amino acids. CDR1 and CDR2 from the germline V gene are LNHDA and SQIVND (reference sequence). The DNA of the CDR3 is TGTGCCAGTAGTATTTCAGGGGGCTATGGCTACACCTTC. It translates to CASSISGGYGYTF.

V usage is TRBV24-1 and J usage is TRBJ2-2, with D perhaps TRBD2 (5 bases). V was cut by 6 bases and J by 3 bases, with 16 bases left in between. The CDR3 extends over 16 amino acids. The germline V gene has CDR1 KGHDR and CDR2 SFDVKD. CDR3 bases: TGTGCCACCAGTAACTCTCTCAAGGGAGACACCGGGGAGCTGTTTTTT. Amino acid sequence: CATSNSLKGDTGELFF.

The J gene is TRBJ2-7, the V gene TRBV18; 8 nucleotides agree with TRBD1. The CDR3 length is 14 residues. Germline values: CDR1 KGHSH, CDR2 LQKENI. The trim removed 1 base at V and 3 bases at J, leaving 2 bases unmatched. CDR3 nucleotides: TGTGCCAGCTCACCACGAACAGGGGGCTACGAGCAGTACTTC. Translation gives CASSPRTGGYEQYF.

The V call is TRBV15, the J call TRBJ2-4, with no clear D. The V end lost 1 base, the J end lost 9 bases, and 10 bases lay between the germline ends. Germline values: CDR1 LNHNV, CDR2 YYDKDF (reference sequence). There are 13 residues in the CDR3. Here the CDR3 reads CATSRGLGSIQYF. CDR3 in DNA: TGTGCCACCAGCAGAGGACTTGGAAGCATTCAGTACTTC.

CDR3 amino acids: CASSPSVTGAYEQYF. In nucleotides, the CDR3 is TGTGCCAGCAGTCCCTCCGTCACAGGGGCCTACGAGCAGTACTTC. The chain combines TRBV27 with TRBJ2-7, with 7 bases matching TRBD1. In germline, CDR1 is MNHEY, CDR2 SMNVEV (reference sequence). J gave up 2 bases and V 5 bases, and 9 bases lay outside the gene matches. The CDR3 is 15 amino acids.

CDR3 sequence (DNA): TGCGCCAGCAGCTTGGGTTCAGGGGTCCAAGCCGGGGAGCTGTTTTTT. It encodes CASSLGSGVQAGELFF. V and J are TRBV5-1 and TRBJ2-2, with D maybe TRBD1 (6 bases). The germline V gene has CDR1 SGHRS and CDR2 YFSETQ. The CDR3 is made up of 16 amino acids. V lost 0 bases, J lost 6 bases, and 15 bases lay in between. Variable domain in full (rest from reference TRBV5-1 and TRBJ2-2): KAGVTQTPRYLIKTRGQQVTLSCSPISGHRSVSWYQQTPGQGLQFLFEYFSETQRNKGNFPGRFSGRQFSNSRSEMNVSTLELGDSALYLCASSLGSGVQAGELFFGEGSRLTVL.

The chain is built from TRBV18 and TRBJ1-2; a weak D match, TRBD1 (5 bases). From germline, CDR1 is KGHSH and CDR2 LQKENI. CDR3 length equals 16 residues. Deletions cut 2 bases from V and 1 base from J, with 14 bases between. This CDR3 is CASSPGLQDYNYGYTF. The CDR3 nucleotides read TGTGCCAGCTCACCAGGCCTACAGGACTATAACTATGGCTACACCTTC.

This sequence joins TRBV6-6 and TRBJ2-7, with D possibly TRBD1 on 6 matching bases. Germline assignment: CDR1 MNHNY and CDR2 SVGAGI (reference sequence). This CDR3 is 13 amino acids long. Trimming pared 8 bases from V and 2 bases from J, leaving 13 bases between. The DNA of the CDR3 is TGTGCCAGCCGGAGTGGACAGCCCTACGAGCAGTACTTC. It translates to CASRSGQPYEQYF.

J is TRBJ2-1 and V is TRBV3-1 (or the pseudogene TRBV3-2); 11 bases line up with TRBD2. J lost 10 bases, V lost 1 base, and 6 bases had no gene match. The CDR3 sequence is 15 residues long. CDR1 and CDR2 (germline): LGHDT, YNNKEL (reference sequence). CDR3 residues: CASSQVLAGGGEQFF. In DNA, the CDR3 is TGTGCCAGCAGCCAAGTCCTAGCGGGGGGAGGGGAGCAGTTCTTC.

This clone was recorded once. In DNA, the CDR3 is TGTGCCAGCTCACCACAGGATGGCGGTAATGAAAAACTGTTTTTT. Translation gives CASSPQDGGNEKLFF. This chain links TRBV18 with TRBJ1-4; unclear D gene. The CDR3 totals 15 residues. Trimming pared 1 base from V and 4 bases from J, leaving 10 bases between. Germline CDR1 is KGHSH and CDR2 is LQKENI.

V is TRBV5-4 and J is TRBJ2-7; TRBD1 might be the D (6 bases). This CDR3 is 13 amino acids long. V was trimmed by 2 bases and J by 1 base, leaving 7 bases between them. From germline, CDR1 is SGHNT and CDR2 YYREEE (reference sequence). This chain's CDR3 is CASSLGQSYEQYF. The CDR3 nucleotides read TGTGCCAGCAGCTTAGGACAGTCCTACGAGCAGTACTTC.

The chain links TRBV6-1 to TRBJ2-3; 13 bases are shared with TRBD2. CDR1 MNHNS and CDR2 SASEGT come from the germline V gene. The junction had 6 bases not matched to a gene; V was cut back by 3 bases and J by 3 bases. The CDR3 runs to 17 residues. As DNA, the CDR3 is TGTGCCAGCAGTGACCCGGGACTAGCGGGAACGACAGATACGCAGTATTTT. Residues: CASSDPGLAGTTDTQYF.

The chain couples TRBV6-5 to TRBJ2-3; the D gene is possibly TRBD2 (6 bases). V was cut by 6 bases and J by 5 bases, with 15 bases left in between. Germline V gives CDR1 MNHEY, CDR2 SVGAGI. This CDR3 has 14 amino acids. This CDR3 is CASRRPNSGDTQYF. The CDR3 nucleotides read TGTGCCAGCAGACGCCCCAATAGCGGAGATACGCAGTATTTT.

The chain has TRBV11-3 and TRBJ2-2; a possible D gene is TRBD2 (5 bases). V was cut by 3 bases and J by 7 bases, with 12 bases left in between. The CDR3 loop spans 14 amino acids. Germline V gene lookup returns CDR1 SGHNT and CDR2 YENEEA. CDR3 region: CASSFGDPGGELFF. Here the CDR3 DNA reads TGTGCCAGCAGCTTCGGGGATCCAGGCGGGGAGCTGTTTTTT. The whole variable domain, remainder taken from reference TRBV11-3 and TRBJ2-2, is EAGVVQSPRYKIIEKKQPVAFWCNPISGHNTLYWYLQNLGQGPELLIRYENEEAVDDSQLPKDRFSAERLKGVDSTLKIQPAELGDSAVYLCASSFGDPGGELFFGEGSRLTVL.